This entry lists 2 T cell receptor beta chains sequenced from one sample in a study of OX40 agonist ivuxolimab in advanced cancers. The method was immunoSEQ multiplex PCR; TCRdb's version includes in-frame clones alone and lacks a portion of them. The table includes more than 25,000 clones, roughly four fifths detected once. The input for sequencing was CD4+ or CD8+ T cells sorted from blood, taken in a trial of the OX40 agonist ivuxolimab. Receptor source: an adult with an advanced solid tumor such as melanoma, head and neck, liver or kidney cancer.

The chain joins TRBV9 to TRBJ2-2; 9 bases are shared with TRBD1. This CDR3 comprises 18 residues. Germline V lookup: CDR1 SGDLS, CDR2 YYNGEE. With V trimmed by 4 bases and J by 6 bases, 16 bases remained unmatched. The CDR3 bases are TGTGCCAGCAGCCAAGAAGGGAGTGGGACAGGGTTCGCCGGGGAGCTGTTTTTT. Its translation is CASSQEGSGTGFAGELFF.

Relative to its sample, this clone is medium-sized. The chain joins TRBV5-1 to TRBJ2-7, with 14 bases matching TRBD2. The CDR3 contains 18 residues. The V segment lost 3 bases and the J segment 10 bases; nucleotides outside the gene matches: 18. Germline V gene lookup returns CDR1 SGHRS and CDR2 YFSETQ. As DNA, the CDR3 is TGCGCCAGCAGCTCGCAGCCTGGGACTAGCGGGGGCCCCGAGGCACAGTACTTC. Amino acid sequence: CASSSQPGTSGGPEAQYF. The whole variable domain, filled in from reference TRBV5-1 and TRBJ2-7, reads KAGVTQTPRYLIKTRGQQVTLSCSPISGHRSVSWYQQTPGQGLQFLFEYFSETQRNKGNFPGRFSGRQFSNSRSEMNVSTLELGDSALYLCASSSQPGTSGGPEAQYFGPGTRLTVT.